The clone carrying this T cell receptor (beta chain) has more than one count but fewer than ten. Its antigen remains unknown. Not enrolled were patients with uncontrolled infection, other autoimmune disease, pregnancy or lactation. RNA transcripts provided the source from which TCR beta CDR3 regions were amplified. When the TCR CDR3 underwent first-round RT-PCR, the HTBI primer set was used. MiXCR was run by TCRdb on the multiplex PCR reads, yielding one entry per CDR3 protein. Of about 640,000 distinct CDR3 sequences in the sample, less than 25% were seen once. This sample is part of a study of T cells in Graves' hyperthyroidism and ophthalmopathy. Overall study results and limits: A 13 V-J model separated ophthalmopathy from stable hyperthyroidism. Prediction of ophthalmopathy progression came a median 6.5 months pre-onset.

Looked up from germline, CDR1 is LNHDA and CDR2 is SQIVND (reference sequence). There are 15 residues in the CDR3. Trimming removed 3 bases from V and 3 bases from J, with 12 bases in between. J is TRBJ2-1 and V is TRBV19; D might be TRBD1 (5 bases). This sequence originates from a man younger than 40 with Graves' ophthalmopathy. Sample: blood. CDR3 sequence: CASSIFLQDYNEQFF. Here the CDR3 DNA reads TGTGCCAGTAGTATCTTCCTACAGGACTACAATGAGCAGTTCTTC.